This T cell receptor beta chain derives from a study of CD4 and CD8 cells across lung adenocarcinoma regions. TCRdb re-analysed the PCR reads in MiXCR, keeping a single row per CDR3 protein. The repertoire holds 3,900 or so distinct CDR3 sequences, with 55% to 70% as singletons. This CDR3 region has 14 residues. V gave up 2 bases and J gave up 2 bases, with 9 bases separating them. Germline V gene lookup returns CDR1 SGHTA and CDR2 FQGNSA. Donors had localized lung adenocarcinoma, a non-small cell lung cancer. The sample consisted of CD8+ T cells from the margin of a lung tumor. This sequence joins TRBV7-2 and TRBJ2-5; no firm D call. The source of this sequence is a female donor with lung adenocarcinoma. The CD4 and CD8 labels of this study may be unreliable. The CDR3 DNA reads TGTGCCAGCAGCTTATTACACGGTCAAGAGACCCAGTACTTC. Encoded protein: CASSLLHGQETQYF.